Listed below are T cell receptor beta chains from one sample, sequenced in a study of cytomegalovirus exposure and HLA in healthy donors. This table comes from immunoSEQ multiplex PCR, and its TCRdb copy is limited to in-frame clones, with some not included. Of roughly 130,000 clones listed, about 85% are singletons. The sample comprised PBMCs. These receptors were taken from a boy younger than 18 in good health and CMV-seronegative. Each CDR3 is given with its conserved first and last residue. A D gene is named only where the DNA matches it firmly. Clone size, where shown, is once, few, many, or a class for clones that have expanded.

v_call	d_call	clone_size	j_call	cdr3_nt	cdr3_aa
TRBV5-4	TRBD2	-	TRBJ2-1	TGTGCCAGCAGCTTTGGCGGGAGGGGGTCCTACAATGAGCAGTTCTTC	CASSFGGRGSYNEQFF
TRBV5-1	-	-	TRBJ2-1	TGCGCCAGCAGCTTGGAAAGGGGGAAGATCTCCAAGGGCGATGAGCAGTTCTTC	CASSLERGKISKGDEQFF
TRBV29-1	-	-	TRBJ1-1	TGCAGCGTGGGCCCCCTTGTAGGGAACACTGAAGCTTTCTTT	CSVGPLVGNTEAFF
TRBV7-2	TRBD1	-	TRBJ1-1	TGTGCCAGCAGCTTAAGATCAGGACAGGGCACTGAAGCTTTCTTT	CASSLRSGQGTEAFF
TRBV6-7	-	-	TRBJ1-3	TGTGCCAGCAGTTACTCGACTTACTACAAAGACTCTGGAAACACCATATATTTT	CASSYSTYYKDSGNTIYF
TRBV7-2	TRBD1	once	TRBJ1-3	TGTGCCAGCAGCCCCTACAGGGGATTGTCCGGAAACACCATATATTTT	CASSPYRGLSGNTIYF
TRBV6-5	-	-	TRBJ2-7	TGTGCCAGCAGTTATCAGACAGCGAGCTCCTACGAGCAGTACTTC	CASSYQTASSYEQYF
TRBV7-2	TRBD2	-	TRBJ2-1	TGTGCCAGCAGCTTGGCAGCGGGGGGCCCCAATGAGCAGTTCTTC	CASSLAAGGPNEQFF
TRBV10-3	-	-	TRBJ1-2	TGTGCCATCAGCCCAACCGGACACACTGACTATGGCTACACCTTC	CAISPTGHTDYGYTF
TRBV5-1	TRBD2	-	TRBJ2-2	TGCGCCACCACCAGCGGGAGTGCCACCGGGGAGCTGTTTTTT	CATTSGSATGELFF
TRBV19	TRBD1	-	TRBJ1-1	TGTGCCAGTAGTATGGACAGGTTTTACACTGAAGCTTTCTTT	CASSMDRFYTEAFF
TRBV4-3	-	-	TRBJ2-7	TGCGCCAGCAGCCAAGATGGTGAGAGGGACTACGAGCAGTACTTC	CASSQDGERDYEQYF
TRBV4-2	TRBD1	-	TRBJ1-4	TGTGCCAGCAGCCAAGGGGACAGGGGTGAAAAACTGTTTTTT	CASSQGDRGEKLFF